These 15 T cell receptor beta chains share one sample of origin, sequenced in a study of cytomegalovirus exposure and HLA in healthy donors. The study ran its PCR with 60 Vbeta and 13 Jbeta primers. Using immunoSEQ multiplex PCR, the repertoire was profiled, and TCRdb retains in-frame clones only, with some absent. The profile shows approximately 130,000 clones, roughly four fifths of them singletons. Sample: PBMCs. The receptor source for this set is a woman in her thirties or forties in good health and CMV-seropositive.

This clone showed up just once. The rearrangement uses TRBV9 and TRBJ1-1; D call uncertain. The CDR3 sequence is 14 residues long. The germline V gene has CDR1 SGDLS and CDR2 YYNGEE. Trimming removed 2 bases from V and 4 bases from J, with 12 bases in between. CDR3: CASSVTGAGTEAFF. The DNA for the CDR3 is TGTGCCAGCAGCGTGACGGGAGCGGGCACTGAAGCTTTCTTT.

In this sample, this clone turned up once. V is TRBV7-2 and J is TRBJ2-1, with TRBD1 matching 11 bases. Germline V gene data show CDR1 as SGHTA and CDR2 as FQGNSA. The CDR3 loop spans 16 amino acids. V lost 6 bases and J lost 4; bases outside the gene matches: 8. CDR3 region: CASRTPGQGGYNEQFF. CDR3 bases: TGTGCCAGCAGAACTCCGGGACAGGGGGGTTACAATGAGCAGTTCTTC. The whole variable domain, filled in from reference TRBV7-2 and TRBJ2-1, reads GAGVSQSPSNKVTEKGKDVELRCDPISGHTALYWYRQSLGQGLEFLIYFQGNSAPDKSGLPSDRFSAERTGGSVSTLTIQRTQQEDSAVYLCASRTPGQGGYNEQFFGPGTRLTVL.

The chain is built from TRBV9 and TRBJ2-3; D is ambiguous. Germline V gene sequence: CDR1 SGDLS, CDR2 YYNGEE. The CDR3 covers 15 residues. Trimming cost V 2 bases and J 0 bases, with 10 bases left between them. CDR3 nucleotides: TGTGCCAGCAGCGTTTTCACGGGTAGCACAGATACGCAGTATTTT. Its protein product is CASSVFTGSTDTQYF.

The chain recombines TRBV7-3 with TRBJ2-3; 14 bases agree with TRBD2. V trimming: 2 bases; J trimming: 2 bases; junction bases outside the gene matches: 9. Germline-derived CDR1 and CDR2 are SGHTA and FQGTGA. The CDR3 runs 19 residues. The CDR3 region has the DNA TGTGCCAGCAGCTTAGCGGGGACTAGCGGGGGCGGTCCCACAGATACGCAGTATTTT. Its protein is CASSLAGTSGGGPTDTQYF. Supplemented by reference TRBV7-3 and TRBJ2-3, the full variable domain reads GAGVSQTPSNKVTEKGKYVELRCDPISGHTALYWYRQSLGQGPEFLIYFQGTGAADDSGLPNDRFFAVRPEGSVSTLKIQRTERGDSAVYLCASSLAGTSGGGPTDTQYFGPGTRLTVL.

The gene calls are TRBV5-4 and TRBJ2-3; TRBD1 matches 9 bases. Germline lookup yields CDR1 SGHNT and CDR2 YYREEE (reference sequence). V dropped 3 bases and J dropped 1; count of bases not matched to a gene: 6. The CDR3 runs to 16 residues. CDR3 sequence: CASSSRTGAGTDTQYF. The DNA for the CDR3 is TGTGCCAGCAGCTCAAGGACAGGGGCGGGCACAGATACGCAGTATTTT.

This sequence joins TRBV27 and TRBJ1-4, with 8 bases that match TRBD1. This CDR3 has 18 residues. Per germline, CDR1 MNHEY and CDR2 SMNVEV (reference sequence). The V gene end was trimmed by 1 base and the J gene end by 5 bases; junction bases not matched to a gene: 12. This CDR3 reads CASSLFRGQGAVNEKLFF. The CDR3 DNA reads TGTGCCAGCAGTTTATTCCGCGGGCAGGGGGCTGTCAATGAAAAACTGTTTTTT.

The chain employs TRBV28 and TRBJ2-1; maybe TRBD1 (6 bases). V lost 5 bases to trimming and J lost 7 bases, with 18 bases between them. The germline V gene has CDR1 MDHEN and CDR2 SYDVKM. This CDR3 contains 15 residues. The CDR3 reads CASSPPPTGANEQFF. The CDR3 DNA reads TGTGCCAGCAGTCCGCCCCCGACAGGAGCAAATGAGCAGTTCTTC.

The chain carries TRBV7-6 and TRBJ2-1, with 7 bases matching TRBD2. This CDR3 contains 18 residues. J was trimmed by 4 bases and V by 5 bases; bases with no gene match: 17. Germline assignment: CDR1 SGHVS and CDR2 FNYEAQ. In DNA, the CDR3 is TGTGCCAGCAGCCAAGGACTAGGAACCCAAACGGCGTACAATGAGCAGTTCTTC. It codes for CASSQGLGTQTAYNEQFF.

The V call is TRBV7-5, the J call TRBJ1-2; the D call of TRBD1 is as the table states it, not checked on the DNA. TRBV7-5 is recorded as a pseudogene. The CDR3 is 20 residues long. CDR3 DNA sequence: TGTGCCAGAAGCCATCCGCCCGAAAGACAGAGCGACAATCATAACTATGGCTACACCTTC. Its protein is CARSHPPERQSDNHNYGYTF.

This chain uses TRBV19 with TRBJ1-2, with TRBD1 matching over 7 bases. J gave up 4 bases and V 5 bases, and 4 bases lay outside the gene matches. CDR3 length: 13 residues. CDR1 is LNHDA and CDR2 is SQIVND in the germline V gene (reference sequence). Written as DNA, the CDR3 is TGTGCCAGTAGTCGGGACAGAATCTATGGCTACACCTTC. Protein sequence: CASSRDRIYGYTF.

This chain joins TRBV7-2 and TRBJ2-7; 7 bases align to TRBD1. The germline CDR1 and CDR2 sequences are SGHTA and FQGNSA. V shed 4 bases, J shed 3 bases, and the junction held 6 bases outside the gene matches. The CDR3 consists of 14 residues. CDR3 coding DNA: TGTGCCAGCAGCTCTCGGGACAGCAACTACGAGCAGTACTTC. Amino acids: CASSSRDSNYEQYF. The whole variable domain, remainder taken from reference TRBV7-2 and TRBJ2-7, is GAGVSQSPSNKVTEKGKDVELRCDPISGHTALYWYRQSLGQGLEFLIYFQGNSAPDKSGLPSDRFSAERTGGSVSTLTIQRTQQEDSAVYLCASSSRDSNYEQYFGPGTRLTVT.

The gene calls are TRBV7-8 and TRBJ2-7, with TRBD2 matching over 8 bases. CDR1 is SGHVS, CDR2 FQNEAQ, per germline. This CDR3 region has 16 residues. With 1 base clipped from V and 2 bases from J, the junction kept 7 bases outside the gene matches. The CDR3: CASSLGWREEAYEQYF. CDR3 sequence (DNA): TGTGCCAGCAGCTTAGGTTGGCGGGAGGAAGCCTACGAGCAGTACTTC.

The chain recombines TRBV28 with TRBJ1-2; D uncertain. The V end was cut by 1 base, the J end by 2 bases, with 14 bases between. The CDR3 totals 16 residues. Per the germline V gene, CDR1 is MDHEN and CDR2 is SYDVKM. The CDR3 protein is CASSLYLSIPNYGYTF. In DNA, the CDR3 is TGTGCCAGCAGTTTATACCTATCAATTCCGAACTATGGCTACACCTTC.

V gene TRBV6-4 combines with J gene TRBJ2-3; possible D gene TRBD2, 5 bases. V gave up 0 bases and J gave up 4 bases, with 11 bases separating them. The CDR3 has 15 residues. The germline V gene has CDR1 MRHNA and CDR2 SNTAGT. As DNA, the CDR3 is TGTGCCAGCAGTGACTCTAGCGACTACGCAGATACGCAGTATTTT. The encoded protein is CASSDSSDYADTQYF.

The CDR3 is CASREQLNTEAFF. The CDR3, as DNA: TGTGCCAGTAGGGAACAGCTGAACACTGAAGCTTTCTTT. This chain uses TRBV19 with TRBJ1-1; unclear D gene. Germline V gives CDR1 LNHDA, CDR2 SQIVND (reference sequence). This CDR3 is built from 13 residues. The V and J ends lost 6 bases and 0 bases respectively, with 8 bases between them. Supplemented by reference TRBV19 and TRBJ1-1, the full variable domain reads DGGITQSPKYLFRKEGQNVTLSCEQNLNHDAMYWYRQDPGQGLRLIYYSQIVNDFQKGDIAEGYSVSREKKESFPLTVTSAQKNPTAFYLCASREQLNTEAFFGQGTRLTVV.